The clone carrying this TCR beta chain occurred once. This entry belongs to a study of blood T cell repertoires in COVID-19. Looking at the study overall: Samples of COVID-19 (acute and convalescent) were obtained from the United States, Italy and Spain. In each case, the material was cDNA or gDNA derived from T cells, B-cell-depleted T cells, or PBMCs.

Trimming shortened V by 5 bases and J by 2 bases, and 9 bases separated the two germline ends. The germline gives CDR1 SGHTA, CDR2 FQGTGA. This CDR3 contains 13 residues. The table came from immunoSEQ multiplex PCR; TCRdb's copy has only in-frame clones and leaves some out. The sample lists more than 300,000 clones, roughly nine tenths occurring once. The clonotype originates from a woman aged 25 to 45 who had been exposed to COVID-19. Material for sequencing was PBMCs or T cells enriched from blood (not recorded which). This chain links TRBV7-3 with TRBJ1-1, with D unresolved. The CDR3 here is CASSVHTNTEAFF. CDR3 coding DNA: TGTGCCAGCAGCGTTCACACCAACACTGAAGCTTTCTTT.